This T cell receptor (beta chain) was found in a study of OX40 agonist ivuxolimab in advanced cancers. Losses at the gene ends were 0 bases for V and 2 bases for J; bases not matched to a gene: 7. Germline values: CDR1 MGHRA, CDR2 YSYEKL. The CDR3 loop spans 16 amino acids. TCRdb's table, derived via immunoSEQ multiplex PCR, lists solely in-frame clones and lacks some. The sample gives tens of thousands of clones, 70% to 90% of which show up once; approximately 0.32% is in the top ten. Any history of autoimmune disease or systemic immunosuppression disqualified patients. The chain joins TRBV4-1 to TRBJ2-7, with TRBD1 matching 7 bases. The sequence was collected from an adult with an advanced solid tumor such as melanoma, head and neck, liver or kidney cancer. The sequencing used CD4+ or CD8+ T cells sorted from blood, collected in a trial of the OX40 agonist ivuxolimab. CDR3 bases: TGCGCCAGCAGCCAAGAGGAACAGGGGTTGACCTACGAGCAGTACTTC. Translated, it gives CASSQEEQGLTYEQYF.